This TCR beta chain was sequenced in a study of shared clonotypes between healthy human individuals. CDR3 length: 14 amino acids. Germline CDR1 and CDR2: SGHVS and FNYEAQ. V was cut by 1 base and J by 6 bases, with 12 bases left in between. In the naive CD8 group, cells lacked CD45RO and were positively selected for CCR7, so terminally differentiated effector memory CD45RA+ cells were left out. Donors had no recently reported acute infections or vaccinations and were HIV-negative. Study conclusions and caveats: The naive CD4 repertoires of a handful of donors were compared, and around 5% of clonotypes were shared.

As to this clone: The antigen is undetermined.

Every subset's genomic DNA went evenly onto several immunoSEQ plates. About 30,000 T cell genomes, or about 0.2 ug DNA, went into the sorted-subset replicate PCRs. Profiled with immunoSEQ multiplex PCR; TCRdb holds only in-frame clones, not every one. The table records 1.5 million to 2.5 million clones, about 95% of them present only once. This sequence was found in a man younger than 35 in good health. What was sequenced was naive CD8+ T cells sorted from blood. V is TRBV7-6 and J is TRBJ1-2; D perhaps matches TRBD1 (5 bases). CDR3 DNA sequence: TGTGCCAGCAGCTTAGGACCCCGGGGCGATGGCTACACCTTC. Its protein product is CASSLGPRGDGYTF.